One sample yielded the 32 T cell receptor beta chains listed below, sequenced in a study of shared clonotypes between healthy human individuals. CD8 cells classed as naive were CD45RO-negative and positively selected for CCR7, excluding terminally differentiated effector memory CD45RA+ cells. Sequencing was performed with immunoSEQ multiplex PCR; in TCRdb, only in-frame clones are kept and a portion is missing. The data show over 2 million clones, with about 95% seen just once and around 1.1% held by the top ten. The sample taken for sequencing was naive CD8+ T cells sorted from blood. The source of these receptors is a man between 18 and 29 years old in good health.

The chain recombines TRBV19 with TRBJ1-1, with a tentative D call TRBD1 (6 bases). Germline V CDR1 and CDR2: LNHDA, SQIVND (reference sequence). V was trimmed by 9 bases and J by 8 bases, leaving 16 bases between them. This CDR3 spans 12 amino acids. This chain's CDR3 is CASQTGVREAFF. CDR3 nucleotide sequence: TGTGCCAGCCAGACAGGTGTTCGGGAAGCTTTCTTT. The whole variable domain, remainder taken from reference TRBV19 and TRBJ1-1, is DGGITQSPKYLFRKEGQNVTLSCEQNLNHDAMYWYRQDPGQGLRLIYYSQIVNDFQKGDIAEGYSVSREKKESFPLTVTSAQKNPTAFYLCASQTGVREAFFGQGTRLTVV.

The chain links TRBV11-3 to TRBJ2-7; D may be TRBD2 (5 bases). The V and J ends lost 0 bases and 2 bases respectively, with 14 bases between them. The CDR3 runs 16 residues. Germline CDR1 and CDR2: SGHNT and YENEEA. The DNA for the CDR3 is TGTGCCAGCAGCTTAGATAGGAGACTAAATCCCTACGAGCAGTACTTC. Translated, it gives CASSLDRRLNPYEQYF.

Details on this clone: Additional DNA sequences in this sample encode the identical CDR3. The chain has TRBV6-5 and TRBJ1-1, with 10 bases aligning to TRBD1. The germline CDR1 and CDR2 sequences are MNHEY and SVGAGI. This CDR3 has 16 amino acids. The junction had 5 bases not matched to a gene; V was cut back by 4 bases and J by 0 bases. The CDR3 loop reads CASSSRTGGLNTEAFF. The CDR3 DNA reads as TGTGCCAGCAGTTCCAGGACAGGGGGATTGAACACTGAAGCTTTCTTT.

The DNA for the CDR3 is TGCAGTGCTAGATCCCTTACGGGCTACACCTTC. This gives the protein CSARSLTGYTF. The V call is TRBV20-1, the J call TRBJ1-2; D not resolved. The CDR3 has 11 residues. Trimming shortened V by 2 bases and J by 8 bases, and 9 bases separated the two germline ends. Germline CDR1 reads DFQATT; CDR2 reads SNEGSKA (reference sequence).

The V call is TRBV7-9, the J call TRBJ1-1, with D possibly TRBD1 on 5 matching bases. There are 15 residues in the CDR3. The V gene lost 4 bases and the J gene lost 0 bases, with 12 bases spanning the gap. CDR1 SEHNR and CDR2 FQNEAQ come from the germline V gene (reference sequence). This chain's CDR3 is CASSSGAGMNTEAFF. CDR3 DNA sequence: TGTGCCAGCAGCTCTGGGGCAGGGATGAACACTGAAGCTTTCTTT.

The CDR3 DNA sequence: TGTGCCAGCAGTGAATTTCCGGGGACAGGGACCGAAAAACTGTTTTTT. It specifies CASSEFPGTGTEKLFF. The genes are TRBV2 and TRBJ1-4; TRBD1 matches 9 bases. Looked up from germline, CDR1 is SNHLY and CDR2 is FYNNEI. With 2 bases clipped from V and 8 bases from J, the junction kept 9 bases outside the gene matches. The CDR3 has 16 amino acids.

The count of this clone is one. This chain links TRBV4-2 with TRBJ2-7; 8 nucleotides agree with TRBD1. J was trimmed by 4 bases and V by 4 bases; bases with no gene match: 3. The CDR3 runs 13 residues. Germline values: CDR1 LGHNA, CDR2 YNFKEQ. CDR3 coding DNA: TGTGCCAGCAGCCCGGACAGGGATTACGAGCAGTACTTC. Translating it yields CASSPDRDYEQYF.

The V and J genes are TRBV10-3 and TRBJ1-2; D perhaps matches TRBD1 (6 bases). V was clipped by 6 bases and J by 3 bases, with 8 bases between them. Germline V CDR1 and CDR2: ENHRY, SYGVKD. This CDR3 is built from 12 residues. The CDR3: CAISSGDYGYTF. CDR3 in DNA: TGTGCCATCAGCTCAGGGGACTATGGCTACACCTTC.

A note on this clone: This sample also contains other DNA sequences that code for the same CDR3. The J gene is TRBJ2-7, the V gene TRBV7-3; D call uncertain. The V end lost 5 bases, the J end lost 3 bases, and 11 bases lay between the germline ends. The germline V gene encodes CDR1 SGHTA and CDR2 FQGTGA. The CDR3 runs to 13 residues. CDR3 coding DNA: TGTGCCAGCAGCCTATTCCCGGGCTACGAGCAGTACTTC. The encoded protein is CASSLFPGYEQYF.

V usage is TRBV10-1 and J usage is TRBJ2-3; 9 bases agree with TRBD2. CDR3 length: 16 residues. Trimming cost V 1 base and J 1 base; bases outside gene matches: 3. Germline V lookup: CDR1 WNHNN, CDR2 SYGVQD (reference sequence). The DNA for the CDR3 is TGCGCCAGCAGTGAGTTTAGCGGGGGCCGCACAGATACGCAGTATTTT. It specifies CASSEFSGGRTDTQYF.

The rearrangement links TRBV29-1 to TRBJ2-3; 7 bases are a match to TRBD1. The CDR3 spans 14 residues. Per the germline V gene, CDR1 is SQVTM and CDR2 is ANQGSEA. The J segment lost 2 bases and the V segment lost 4 bases, leaving 6 bases of the junction unmatched. The CDR3 here is CSVGTGDATDTQYF. The CDR3 DNA sequence: TGCAGCGTTGGCACAGGGGATGCCACAGATACGCAGTATTTT.

The J gene is TRBJ1-1, the V gene TRBV27, with D perhaps TRBD1 (5 bases). CDR3 length equals 16 residues. Trimming cost V 5 bases and J 1 base, with 17 bases left between them. Germline CDR1 and CDR2: MNHEY and SMNVEV (reference sequence). CDR3 amino acids: CASSHHPDRENTEAFF. The CDR3, as DNA: TGTGCCAGCAGTCATCACCCCGACAGAGAGAACACTGAAGCTTTCTTT.

This sequence joins TRBV10-3 and TRBJ2-7; 8 nucleotides match TRBD2. Germline V gives CDR1 ENHRY, CDR2 SYGVKD. V gave up 0 bases and J gave up 2 bases; unmatched junction bases: 12. There are 18 residues in the CDR3. The CDR3 reads CAISESPTSAATTYEQYF. The CDR3 nucleotides are TGTGCCATCAGTGAGTCCCCGACTAGCGCAGCTACTACCTACGAGCAGTACTTC.

CDR3 sequence reads: CASSVGVIGGASEAFF. The CDR3 DNA is TGTGCCAGCAGCGTTGGGGTTATAGGGGGCGCGTCTGAAGCTTTCTTT. This chain joins TRBV9 and TRBJ1-1, with 7 positions matching TRBD1. The CDR3 spans 16 residues. Trimming took 2 bases from V and 6 from J; bases not matched to a gene: 13. Germline CDR1 reads SGDLS; CDR2 reads YYNGEE.

This clone appeared a single time. The genes are TRBV27 and TRBJ1-2, with D unresolved. V dropped 7 bases and J dropped 7 bases, with 19 bases sitting between them. This CDR3 region has 14 residues. Per germline, CDR1 MNHEY and CDR2 SMNVEV (reference sequence). The CDR3 DNA reads as TGTGCCAGCACCACCCTACCGGGGTCAGGTGGCTACACCTTC. Translation gives CASTTLPGSGGYTF.

This chain links TRBV5-6 with TRBJ2-5; 8 bases are shared with TRBD1. Germline loops: CDR1 SGHDT, CDR2 YYEEEE. There are 13 residues in the CDR3. V shed 3 bases, J shed 5 bases, and the junction held 3 bases outside the gene matches. Here the CDR3 DNA reads TGTGCCAGCAGCTGGACAGGGATGGAGACCCAGTACTTC. Encoded protein: CASSWTGMETQYF. Based on the CDR3 plus reference TRBV5-6 and TRBJ2-5, the full variable domain is DAGVTQSPTHLIKTRGQQVTLRCSPKSGHDTVSWYQQALGQGPQFIFQYYEEEERQRGNFPDRFSGHQFPNYSSELNVNALLLGDSALYLCASSWTGMETQYFGPGTRLLVL.

V and J are TRBV14 and TRBJ2-1; the match to TRBD1 covers 9 bases. This CDR3 region has 16 residues. Germline V gene data show CDR1 as SGHDN and CDR2 as FVKESK. The trim removed 3 bases at V and 4 bases at J, leaving 7 bases unmatched. The DNA of the CDR3 is TGTGCCAGCAGCCATACCGGGACAGGGCTTTACAATGAGCAGTTCTTC. Protein product: CASSHTGTGLYNEQFF.

This rearrangement joins TRBV6-5 to TRBJ2-1; TRBD2 matches 7 bases. The germline V gene has CDR1 MNHEY and CDR2 SVGAGI. The V gene end was trimmed by 3 bases and the J gene end by 5 bases; junction bases not matched to a gene: 4. The CDR3 spans 14 residues. CDR3 residues: CASSYWEGHNEQFF. The DNA for the CDR3 is TGTGCCAGCAGTTATTGGGAGGGACACAATGAGCAGTTCTTC.

As regards this clone: The same CDR3 arises from other DNA sequences in this sample as well. CDR3 DNA sequence: TGCGCCAGCAGCCAGACTGGACAGGGGGCTTACGAGCAGTACTTC. Protein sequence: CASSQTGQGAYEQYF. V and J are TRBV4-1 and TRBJ2-7; TRBD1 matches 11 bases. This CDR3 spans 15 amino acids. J lost 4 bases, V lost 3 bases, and 5 bases had no gene match. Germline CDR1 reads MGHRA; CDR2 reads YSYEKL.

The chain has TRBV7-2 and TRBJ2-2, with TRBD2 matching over 11 bases. The CDR3 loop spans 16 amino acids. Germline assignment: CDR1 SGHTA and CDR2 FQGNSA. V lost 6 bases to trimming and J lost 4 bases; unmatched junction nucleotides: 7. In DNA, the CDR3 is TGTGCCAGCAGTTCTCGACTAGCGGGGACCACCGGGGAGCTGTTTTTT. Translation: CASSSRLAGTTGELFF.

This clone was picked up one time. The gene calls are TRBV6-5 and TRBJ2-7; 13 bases map to TRBD2. J gave up 2 bases and V 5 bases, and 3 bases lay outside the gene matches. This CDR3 spans 15 amino acids. Germline assignment: CDR1 MNHEY and CDR2 SVGAGI. The CDR3 protein is CASSQGTSGAYEQYF. For the CDR3, the DNA is TGTGCCAGCAGTCAAGGGACTAGCGGGGCCTACGAGCAGTACTTC.

This clone was recorded once. Other nucleotide sequences from this sample produce the same CDR3. The chain carries TRBV6-6 and TRBJ2-7; D may match TRBD1 or TRBD2 (5 bases each). V was pared by 3 bases and J by 1 base, with 7 bases between. Germline V gene lookup returns CDR1 MNHNY and CDR2 SVGAGI (reference sequence). The CDR3 contains 13 residues. The CDR3 coding sequence is TGTGCCAGCAGTTATGAGGGGTCCTACGAGCAGTACTTC. Translated: CASSYEGSYEQYF.

This chain uses TRBV14 with TRBJ2-1; D might be TRBD1 or TRBD2, each matching 5 bases. Per germline, CDR1 SGHDN and CDR2 FVKESK. The CDR3 totals 16 residues. Trimming pared 0 bases from V and 4 bases from J, leaving 13 bases between. The CDR3 sequence is CASSQDVGTGYNEQFF. CDR3 in DNA: TGTGCCAGCAGCCAAGACGTAGGGACGGGTTACAATGAGCAGTTCTTC.

The chain combines TRBV7-9 with TRBJ2-1, with 9 positions matching TRBD2. The CDR3 contains 15 residues. Germline V gives CDR1 SEHNR, CDR2 FQNEAQ (reference sequence). With 6 bases clipped from V and 9 bases from J, the junction kept 12 bases outside the gene matches. DNA for the CDR3: TGTGCCAGCAGGTCCAGCGGGGGGCCGTTGGGTGAGCAGTTCTTC. It yields the protein CASRSSGGPLGEQFF.

A word on this clone: Other DNA sequences from this sample encode an identical CDR3 as well. This chain links TRBV7-9 with TRBJ2-7; no firm D call. This CDR3 comprises 13 residues. V lost 1 base and J 2 bases, leaving 6 bases between the germline ends. Per germline, CDR1 SEHNR and CDR2 FQNEAQ (reference sequence). CDR3 loop: CASSLESAYEQYF. CDR3 coding DNA: TGTGCCAGCAGCTTAGAATCGGCCTACGAGCAGTACTTC.

CDR3 DNA sequence: TGTGCCAGCACCCTACTGGATAGTTCCAATCCACCCCTCCACTTT. This codes for CASTLLDSSNPPLHF. V usage is TRBV6-1 and J usage is TRBJ1-6; D is unresolved. The CDR3 has 15 amino acids. The germline V gene encodes CDR1 MNHNS and CDR2 SASEGT. V lost 7 bases and J lost 11, with 21 bases in between.

About this clone: This same CDR3 is encoded by further DNA sequences in the sample. The chain recombines TRBV9 with TRBJ1-1; D is ambiguous. Germline CDR1 SGDLS, CDR2 YYNGEE. CDR3 size: 14 residues. V lost 0 bases, J lost 2 bases, and 8 bases lay in between. CDR3 residues: CASSVGIGNTEAFF. The CDR3 bases are TGTGCCAGCAGCGTAGGTATAGGAAACACTGAAGCTTTCTTT.

This chain joins TRBV21-1 and TRBJ1-2. TRBV21-1 is shown as a pseudogene. CDR3 length equals 11 residues. The CDR3 DNA follows: TGTGCCAGCACCACACGGGGAGGCTACACCTTC. It specifies CASTTRGGYTF.

This rearrangement joins TRBV4-1 to TRBJ2-4; D is undetermined. Trimming left V 0 bases short and J 0 bases short, with 6 bases between. CDR1 is MGHRA, CDR2 YSYEKL, per germline. The CDR3 covers 15 residues. The CDR3 region has the DNA TGCGCCAGCAGCCAAGATTCCCTAGCCAAAAACATTCAGTACTTC. Amino acids: CASSQDSLAKNIQYF.

The chain employs TRBV5-8 and TRBJ2-1; the D call may be TRBD1 or TRBD2 (5 bases each). V dropped 2 bases and J dropped 4 bases, with 16 bases sitting between them. This CDR3 has 16 residues. Germline lookup yields CDR1 SGHTS and CDR2 YDEGEE. As DNA, the CDR3 is TGTGCCAGCAGCTTTATTGGGCAGGGAGCATACAATGAGCAGTTCTTC. Residues: CASSFIGQGAYNEQFF. The full variable domain, with the rest looked up from reference TRBV5-8 and TRBJ2-1, is EAGVTQSPTHLIKTRGQQATLRCSPISGHTSVYWYQQALGLGLQFLLWYDEGEERNRGNFPPRFSGRQFPNYSSELNVNALELEDSALYLCASSFIGQGAYNEQFFGPGTRLTVL.

The chain uses TRBV9 and TRBJ2-2; the D call may be TRBD1 or TRBD2 (6 bases each). The CDR3 sequence is 15 residues long. Trimming pared 0 bases from V and 4 bases from J, leaving 10 bases between. Germline V gives CDR1 SGDLS, CDR2 YYNGEE. The CDR3 region has the DNA TGTGCCAGCAGCGTAGGAGGGGGGCCCACCGGGGAGCTGTTTTTT. This codes for CASSVGGGPTGELFF.

The chain combines TRBV6-5 with TRBJ2-1; weak D call: TRBD2 (6 bases). There are 14 residues in the CDR3. V was cut by 5 bases and J by 3 bases, with 11 bases left in between. CDR1 and CDR2 (germline): MNHEY, SVGAGI. The CDR3 DNA sequence: TGTGCCAGCAGTAAGGCGGGGAACTACAATGAGCAGTTCTTC. Protein product: CASSKAGNYNEQFF.